Below, 29 T cell receptor beta chains from the same sample are listed, as sequenced in a study of cytomegalovirus exposure and HLA in healthy donors. This PCR relied on a set of 60 Vbeta primers and 13 Jbeta primers. Repertoires were generated with immunoSEQ multiplex PCR, while TCRdb's copy carries only in-frame clones and drops some. The table lists roughly 120,000 clones, 77% of them singletons. Sequencing was carried out using PBMCs. These receptors were taken from a human donor in good health.

The J gene is TRBJ2-5, the V gene TRBV11-3; the D gene is possibly TRBD1 (6 bases). This CDR3 has 16 residues. V lost 1 base and J 5 bases, leaving 17 bases between the germline ends. Germline CDR1 SGHNT, CDR2 YENEEA. The CDR3 protein is CASSLGGTGSFETQYF. Here the CDR3 DNA reads TGTGCCAGCAGCTTAGGGGGAACAGGGTCCTTTGAGACCCAGTACTTC.

The chain combines TRBV5-1 with TRBJ1-2, with D possibly matching TRBD1 (6 bases). CDR1 is SGHRS, CDR2 YFSETQ, per germline. V was clipped by 2 bases and J by 6 bases, with 14 bases between them. The CDR3 has 14 residues. CDR3 protein: CASSLGGGADGYTF. The DNA for the CDR3 is TGCGCCAGCAGCTTAGGGGGGGGCGCGGATGGCTACACCTTC.

The chain recombines TRBV11-3 with TRBJ2-3; 9 nucleotides align to TRBD2. The CDR3 has 17 amino acids. Germline trimming cut 0 bases from V and 4 bases from J; bases unmatched to any gene: 8. CDR1 and CDR2 (germline): SGHNT, YENEEA. CDR3 DNA sequence: TGTGCCAGCAGCTTAGATGGGGTAGCGGGAGTTGCAGATACGCAGTATTTT. This sequence encodes CASSLDGVAGVADTQYF. Full variable domain (remainder filled in from reference TRBV11-3 and TRBJ2-3): EAGVVQSPRYKIIEKKQPVAFWCNPISGHNTLYWYLQNLGQGPELLIRYENEEAVDDSQLPKDRFSAERLKGVDSTLKIQPAELGDSAVYLCASSLDGVAGVADTQYFGPGTRLTVL.

The chain combines TRBV28 with TRBJ1-1, with a tentative D call TRBD1 (6 bases). This CDR3 has 15 residues. Germline V CDR1 and CDR2: MDHEN, SYDVKM. V lost 6 bases to trimming and J lost 0 bases, with 14 bases between them. The CDR3 sequence: CASSMGALMNTEAFF. The CDR3, as DNA: TGTGCCAGCAGCATGGGGGCCCTAATGAACACTGAAGCTTTCTTT. Supplemented by reference TRBV28 and TRBJ1-1, the full variable domain reads DVKVTQSSRYLVKRTGEKVFLECVQDMDHENMFWYRQDPGLGLRLIYFSYDVKMKEKGDIPEGYSVSREKKERFSLILESASTNQTSMYLCASSMGALMNTEAFFGQGTRLTVV.

The count of this clone is one. The chain uses TRBV30 and TRBJ2-1, with D unclear. Per the germline V gene, CDR1 is GTSNPN and CDR2 is SVGIG (reference sequence). CDR3 length: 12 residues. Trimming took 5 bases from V and 5 from J, leaving 10 bases between them. The CDR3 region is CAWDKAHNEQFF. In DNA form, the CDR3 reads TGTGCCTGGGACAAAGCCCACAATGAGCAGTTCTTC.

The J gene is TRBJ2-1, the V gene TRBV5-1, with D perhaps matching TRBD2 (6 bases). The V and J ends lost 0 bases and 0 bases respectively, with 16 bases between them. Germline V gene data show CDR1 as SGHRS and CDR2 as YFSETQ. The CDR3 runs 18 residues. As DNA, the CDR3 is TGCGCCAGCAGCTTGGAAGGGGCGGGACGGAGCTCCTACAATGAGCAGTTCTTC. Translating it yields CASSLEGAGRSSYNEQFF.

CDR3 DNA sequence: TGTGCCAGCAGAAACTCCGGGACAGCGAATCAGCCCCAGCATTTT. Its translation: CASRNSGTANQPQHF. This chain links TRBV6-5 with TRBJ1-5; 7 nucleotides line up with TRBD1. J gave up 4 bases and V 6 bases, and 9 bases lay outside the gene matches. This CDR3 region has 15 residues. Germline-derived CDR1 and CDR2 are MNHEY and SVGAGI.

This clone was detected once. The gene calls are TRBV7-2 and TRBJ2-5; the match to TRBD2 covers 10 bases. The J call could be wrong; TRBJ2-7 is a better fit for the DNA end. CDR3 length: 21 amino acids. Germline lookup yields CDR1 SGHTA and CDR2 FQGNSA. The CDR3 protein is CASSLATREVAGGRSSYEQYF. In DNA form, the CDR3 reads TGTGCCAGCAGCTTAGCGACCCGGGAGGTAGCGGGAGGCCGTAGCTCCTACGAGCAGTACTTC.

The chain links TRBV11-3 to TRBJ2-3; D remains ambiguous. Per the germline V gene, CDR1 is SGHNT and CDR2 is YENEEA. Trimming removed 5 bases from V and 6 bases from J, with 9 bases in between. The CDR3 covers 12 residues. As DNA, the CDR3 is TGTGCCAGCAGCCTTTCCGTCGATACGCAGTATTTT. This encodes CASSLSVDTQYF. The full variable domain, completed using reference TRBV11-3 and TRBJ2-3, is EAGVVQSPRYKIIEKKQPVAFWCNPISGHNTLYWYLQNLGQGPELLIRYENEEAVDDSQLPKDRFSAERLKGVDSTLKIQPAELGDSAVYLCASSLSVDTQYFGPGTRLTVL.

The gene calls are TRBV6-6 and TRBJ2-3; TRBD2 matches at 9 bases. The CDR3 is 15 amino acids. V gave up 5 bases and J gave up 2 bases; unmatched junction bases: 5. Germline lookup yields CDR1 MNHNY and CDR2 SVGAGI (reference sequence). The CDR3: CASSKLAGTTDTQYF. The CDR3 DNA reads as TGTGCCAGCAGTAAACTAGCGGGTACCACAGATACGCAGTATTTT.

The chain has TRBV4-2 and TRBJ2-1; no firm D call. V was shortened by 1 base and J by 10 bases, with 14 bases between the two germline ends. Germline CDR1 is LGHNA and CDR2 is YNFKEQ. CDR3 length equals 14 residues. DNA of the CDR3: TGTGCCAGCAGCCAAGGACGTGCTGTGACAGAGCAGTTCTTC. This encodes CASSQGRAVTEQFF.

V is TRBV19 and J is TRBJ1-2; a possible D gene is TRBD1 (6 bases). This CDR3 has 15 amino acids. Germline V gene lookup returns CDR1 LNHDA and CDR2 SQIVND (reference sequence). V was trimmed by 0 bases and J by 5 bases, leaving 13 bases between them. CDR3 sequence: CASSIELGQGYGYTF. CDR3 sequence (DNA): TGTGCCAGTAGTATAGAATTAGGGCAGGGGTATGGCTACACCTTC.

This chain links TRBV11-2 with TRBJ1-4, with 7 bases aligning to TRBD1. Germline CDR1 is SGHAT and CDR2 is FQNNGV. V gave up 7 bases and J gave up 12 bases; unmatched junction bases: 11. The CDR3 length is 13 residues. As DNA, the CDR3 is TGTGCCAGCACCCGGGACAGCAGAGGTGAACTGTTTTTT. It yields the protein CASTRDSRGELFF.

The chain joins TRBV14 to TRBJ2-5; D not resolved. The DNA end is more similar to TRBJ2-7, so the J call may be wrong. The length of the CDR3 is 11 residues. Looked up from germline, CDR1 is SGHDN and CDR2 is FVKESK. In nucleotides, the CDR3 is TGTGCCAGCAGCTCAAACTACGAGCAGTACTTC. Residues: CASSSNYEQYF.

This clone came up a few times. The J gene is TRBJ1-6, the V gene TRBV5-5; TRBD1 might be the D (5 bases). The CDR3 is 15 residues long. CDR1 and CDR2 from the germline V gene are SGHKS and YYEKEE (reference sequence). Trimming removed 4 bases from V and 13 bases from J, with 21 bases in between. CDR3 sequence reads: CASSTGMTDTFPLHF. The CDR3, as DNA: TGTGCCAGCAGCACCGGTATGACAGATACCTTCCCCCTCCACTTT. Looking up the rest from reference TRBV5-5 and TRBJ1-6 gives the full variable domain: DAGVTQSPTHLIKTRGQQVTLRCSPISGHKSVSWYQQVLGQGPQFIFQYYEKEERGRGNFPDRFSARQFPNYSSELNVNALLLGDSALYLCASSTGMTDTFPLHFGNGTRLTVT.

This clone was picked up one time. The chain combines TRBV6-5 with TRBJ2-7; 8 nucleotides agree with TRBD1. Germline V gene lookup returns CDR1 MNHEY and CDR2 SVGAGI. The CDR3 length is 15 residues. J was trimmed by 1 base and V by 6 bases; bases with no gene match: 8. The CDR3 DNA follows: TGTGCCAGCAGGAGGACAGGGCGCGCTTCCTACGAGCAGTACTTC. It specifies CASRRTGRASYEQYF.

The chain combines TRBV10-3 with TRBJ1-6; D might be TRBD1 (5 bases). The CDR3 sequence is 17 residues long. Germline CDR1 and CDR2: ENHRY and SYGVKD. V was clipped by 1 base and J by 3 bases, with 13 bases between them. The DNA of the CDR3 is TGTGCCATCAGTGAGTACGCGGGACGAGGCTATAATTCACCCCTCCACTTT. Amino acid sequence: CAISEYAGRGYNSPLHF.

The rearrangement uses TRBV28 and TRBJ1-2; D gene unclear. The V gene lost 2 bases and the J gene lost 8 bases, with 6 bases spanning the gap. The germline CDR1 and CDR2 sequences are MDHEN and SYDVKM. This CDR3 comprises 11 residues. CDR3 sequence (DNA): TGTGCCAGCAGTTTAAACTGGGGCTACACCTTC. Its translation: CASSLNWGYTF.

V and J are TRBV5-6 and TRBJ2-5; 8 bases line up with TRBD1. Germline V gene lookup returns CDR1 SGHDT and CDR2 YYEEEE. V lost 7 bases to trimming and J lost 2 bases; unmatched junction nucleotides: 7. The CDR3 loop spans 14 amino acids. CDR3 sequence: CASSRDRRQETQYF. The DNA of the CDR3 is TGTGCCAGCTCCCGGGACAGGAGGCAAGAGACCCAGTACTTC. Drawing the rest from reference TRBV5-6 and TRBJ2-5, the complete variable domain is DAGVTQSPTHLIKTRGQQVTLRCSPKSGHDTVSWYQQALGQGPQFIFQYYEEEERQRGNFPDRFSGHQFPNYSSELNVNALLLGDSALYLCASSRDRRQETQYFGPGTRLLVL.

The chain uses TRBV7-9 and TRBJ2-2; 13 bases match TRBD2. Germline V CDR1 and CDR2: SEHNR, FQNEAQ (reference sequence). The CDR3 is 16 amino acids. J was trimmed by 6 bases and V by 1 base; bases with no gene match: 2. In DNA form, the CDR3 reads TGTGCCAGCAGCTTAGGAGGACTAGCGGGAGCCGGGGAGCTGTTTTTT. Its translation: CASSLGGLAGAGELFF.

With respect to this clone: Other DNA sequences in this specimen translate into the identical CDR3. This chain joins TRBV25-1 and TRBJ2-2, with a possible D match to TRBD1 (5 bases). The V and J ends lost 2 bases and 6 bases respectively, with 7 bases between them. Looked up from germline, CDR1 is MGHDK and CDR2 is SYGVNS. This CDR3 has 13 amino acids. Here the CDR3 DNA reads TGTGCCAGCAGTGAACAGGGTGCCGGGGAGCTGTTTTTT. Translating it yields CASSEQGAGELFF.

The V gene is TRBV28, the J gene TRBJ2-7; D is unresolved. The CDR3 consists of 16 residues. Germline V gene sequence: CDR1 MDHEN, CDR2 SYDVKM. V was shortened by 1 base and J by 1 base, with 14 bases between the two germline ends. CDR3: CASSLFYSAGSYEQYF. The CDR3 DNA reads as TGTGCCAGCAGTTTATTCTATTCGGCCGGGTCCTACGAGCAGTACTTC.

CDR3 DNA: TGTGCCAGCAGTGAAAACAGGGTCACAGATACGCAGTATTTT. Protein: CASSENRVTDTQYF. The V call is TRBV25-1, the J call TRBJ2-3; weak D call: TRBD1 (6 bases). V lost 2 bases to trimming and J lost 2 bases, with 8 bases between them. CDR3 length equals 14 residues. CDR1 is MGHDK, CDR2 SYGVNS, per germline.

As regards this clone: Other DNA sequences in the same sample also yield this CDR3. V and J are TRBV15 and TRBJ1-5; D gene unclear. This CDR3 spans 15 amino acids. Germline V lookup: CDR1 LNHNV, CDR2 YYDKDF (reference sequence). V was cut by 0 bases and J by 7 bases, with 13 bases left in between. CDR3 amino acids: CATSRDRSGGQPQHF. The CDR3 DNA follows: TGTGCCACCAGCAGAGATAGGTCCGGAGGACAGCCCCAGCATTTT.

The rearrangement links TRBV7-9 to TRBJ2-3, with 9 bases fitting TRBD1. CDR1 is SEHNR and CDR2 is FQNEAQ in the germline V gene (reference sequence). This CDR3 spans 15 amino acids. V lost 5 bases and J lost 3; bases outside the gene matches: 6. The CDR3 nucleotides read TGTGCCAGCAGCGAGGGACAGGGCACGACAGATACGCAGTATTTT. Translation: CASSEGQGTTDTQYF. Together with reference TRBV7-9 and TRBJ2-3, the CDR3 gives the full variable domain: DTGVSQNPRHKITKRGQNVTFRCDPISEHNRLYWYRQTLGQGPEFLTYFQNEAQLEKSRLLSDRFSAERPKGSFSTLEIQRTEQGDSAMYLCASSEGQGTTDTQYFGPGTRLTVL.

The genes are TRBV27 and TRBJ2-3; possible D gene TRBD1, 5 bases. The ends were cut back, 3 bases at V and 2 bases at J, with 9 bases in the middle. Germline-derived CDR1 and CDR2 are MNHEY and SMNVEV (reference sequence). The CDR3 consists of 14 residues. CDR3 sequence (DNA): TGTGCCAGCAGTTTTAGACAGAACACAGATACGCAGTATTTT. It yields the protein CASSFRQNTDTQYF.

J is TRBJ1-2 and V is TRBV7-9; 8 nucleotides line up with TRBD1. The CDR3 is 14 amino acids. Germline V lookup: CDR1 SEHNR, CDR2 FQNEAQ (reference sequence). The J segment lost 4 bases and the V segment lost 3 bases, leaving 4 bases of the junction unmatched. CDR3 nucleotides: TGTGCCAGCAGCTTCACCGACAGGGGCTATGGCTACACCTTC. This translates into CASSFTDRGYGYTF.

The chain employs TRBV5-8 and TRBJ1-3, with 9 bases aligning to TRBD1. Per germline, CDR1 SGHTS and CDR2 YDEGEE. V lost 4 bases to trimming and J lost 3 bases; unmatched junction nucleotides: 11. The CDR3 runs to 17 residues. The CDR3 spells CASSQGTGTGSGNTIYF. The CDR3 nucleotides are TGTGCCAGCAGCCAAGGCACCGGGACAGGGAGTGGAAACACCATATATTTT.

V usage is TRBV19 and J usage is TRBJ2-7; 10 bases fit TRBD2. Germline V gene data show CDR1 as LNHDA and CDR2 as SQIVND (reference sequence). The trim removed 1 base at V and 6 bases at J, leaving 12 bases unmatched. This CDR3 is built from 17 residues. The CDR3 spells CASSIGPSGSIESEQYF. The CDR3 bases are TGTGCCAGTAGTATAGGCCCTAGCGGGAGCATCGAGTCCGAGCAGTACTTC.